This T cell receptor beta chain was profiled in a study of identifying expanded T cells in peripheral blood. Clones were read by immunoSEQ multiplex PCR, and TCRdb kept only the in-frame ones, dropping some. The sample includes around 68,000 clones, about 87% seen only once; the top ten take about 4.5%. With regard to this clone: What it binds is unknown.

Notes on the study in general: Differentially abundant clones: 0.95 to 1.5 between replicates, around 16 at around 15 days, less than 25 at four.

The CDR3 is made up of 15 amino acids. Germline CDR1 and CDR2: GTSNPN and SVGIG (reference sequence). V lost 5 bases, J lost 2 bases, and 13 bases lay in between. The chain links TRBV30 to TRBJ2-6, with D unclear. The TCR comes from a person aged 18 to 70 in good health. Sequenced input: blood. The CDR3 DNA is TGTGCCTGGGCCAACCGGTTAACTGGGGCCAACGTCCTGACTTTC. This codes for CAWANRLTGANVLTF.